This record looks at one TCR beta chain sequence and its context. Its target is unknown. In TCRdb, the 5' RACE reads were re-called with MiXCR into one record per CDR3 protein. The sample has over 120,000 distinct CDR3 sequences, approximately 26% seen once. CDR3 length: 15 amino acids. Trimming took off 1 base at V and 8 bases at J, with 15 bases between the two ends. CDR1 and CDR2 (germline): SGHAT, FQDESV (reference sequence). This entry belongs to a study of T-cell memory formation after mild COVID-19. In the study overall: Largely, TCR clusters stayed within a single donor.

Study findings and constraints: Most CD4+ clones that shrank were in CM and EM, while CD8+ ones turned up in EMRA. Within pre-infection memory, some responding clones were found, suggesting cross-reactive memory joined. Clonal second-wave expansions that peaked on day 37 had unconfirmed SARS-CoV-2 specificity.

Sequencing input: PBMCs or a T cell subset sorted from them (not recorded which). This chain joins TRBV11-1 and TRBJ2-4, with D uncertain. The TCR sequence derives from an adult woman who had mild COVID-19 (a few samples of this study predate the infection). Cell type and time point are not known. CDR3 sequence reads: CASSLGVAQEDIQYF. DNA for the CDR3: TGTGCCAGCAGCTTAGGTGTGGCTCAAGAGGACATTCAGTACTTC.